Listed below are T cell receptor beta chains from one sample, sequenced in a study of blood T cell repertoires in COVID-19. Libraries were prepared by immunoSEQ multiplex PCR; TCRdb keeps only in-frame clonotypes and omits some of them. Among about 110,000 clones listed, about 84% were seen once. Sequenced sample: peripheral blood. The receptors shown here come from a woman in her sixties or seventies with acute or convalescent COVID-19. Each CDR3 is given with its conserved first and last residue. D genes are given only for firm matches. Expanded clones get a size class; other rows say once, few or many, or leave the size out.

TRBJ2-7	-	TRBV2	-	CASMGGERRAYEQYF	TGTGCCAGCATGGGGGGTGAGAGGCGGGCCTACGAGCAGTACTTC
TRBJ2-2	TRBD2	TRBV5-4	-	CASSLYRGVNTGELFF	TGTGCCAGCAGCTTGTATCGGGGGGTGAACACCGGGGAGCTGTTTTTT
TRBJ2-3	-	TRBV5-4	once	CASSPPAGGGSTDTQYF	TGTGCCAGCAGCCCTCCTGCTGGGGGGGGCAGCACAGATACGCAGTATTTT
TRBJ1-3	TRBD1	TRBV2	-	CASRGQGSGNTIYF	TGTGCCAGCAGGGGACAGGGCTCTGGAAACACCATATATTTT
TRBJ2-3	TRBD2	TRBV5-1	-	CASSLGLAAGDTQYF	TGCGCCAGCAGCCTTGGACTAGCGGCGGGAGATACGCAGTATTTT
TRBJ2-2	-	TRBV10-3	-	CAIKTGVGYTGELFF	TGTGCCATCAAAACGGGAGTTGGGTACACCGGGGAGCTGTTTTTT
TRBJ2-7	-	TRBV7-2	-	CASSLVGGPYEQYF	TGTGCCAGCAGCTTAGTCGGGGGACCCTACGAGCAGTACTTC
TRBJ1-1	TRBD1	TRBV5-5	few	CASSGMGQSNTEAFF	TGTGCCAGCAGCGGGATGGGACAGAGCAACACTGAAGCTTTCTTT
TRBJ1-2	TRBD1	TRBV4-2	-	CASSQWAGQGAGEGQGYTF	TGTGCCAGCAGCCAGTGGGCGGGACAGGGGGCGGGGGAAGGTCAGGGCTACACCTTC
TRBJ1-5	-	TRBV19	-	CATRVGNQPQHF	TGTGCCACCAGGGTTGGCAATCAGCCCCAGCATTTT
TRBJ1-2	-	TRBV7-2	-	CASSLDPGTNYGYTF	TGTGCCAGCAGCTTAGATCCAGGGACTAACTATGGCTACACCTTC
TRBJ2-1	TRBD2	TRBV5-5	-	CASSIAGGNYNEQFF	TGTGCCAGCAGCATAGCGGGGGGGAATTACAATGAGCAGTTCTTC
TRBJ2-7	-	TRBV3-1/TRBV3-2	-	CASSATGSGEQYF	TGTGCCAGCAGCGCCACAGGGTCGGGCGAGCAGTACTTC
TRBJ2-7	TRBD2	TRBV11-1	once	CASRPGTEDSGGQYF	TGTGCCAGCAGACCCGGGACAGAGGATAGCGGGGGCCAGTACTTC
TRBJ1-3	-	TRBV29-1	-	CSVSPFSGNTIYF	TGCAGCGTTTCCCCGTTCTCTGGAAACACCATATATTTT
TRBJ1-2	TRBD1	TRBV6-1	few	CASSEYPFAQGDYGYTF	TGTGCCAGCAGTGAATACCCCTTCGCCCAGGGGGACTATGGCTACACCTTC
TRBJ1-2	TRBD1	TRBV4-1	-	CASSQVSTGGYRYTF	TGCGCCAGCAGCCAAGTCAGTACAGGGGGCTATCGCTACACCTTC
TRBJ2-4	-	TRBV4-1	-	CASSQDSGFGNIQYF	TGCGCCAGCAGCCAAGATTCGGGATTTGGAAACATTCAGTACTTC
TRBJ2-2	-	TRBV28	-	CASRSPGVTGELFF	TGTGCCAGCAGAAGTCCTGGAGTCACCGGGGAGCTGTTTTTT
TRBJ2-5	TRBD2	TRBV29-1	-	CSVGGWEGGETQYF	TGCAGCGTAGGTGGGTGGGAGGGAGGAGAGACCCAGTACTTC
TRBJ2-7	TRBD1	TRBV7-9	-	CASSLSGTGGYEQYF	TGTGCCAGCAGCTTATCGGGGACAGGGGGCTACGAGCAGTACTTC
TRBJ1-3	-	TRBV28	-	CASSLYGDTIYF	TGTGCCAGCAGTTTATATGGAGACACCATATATTTT
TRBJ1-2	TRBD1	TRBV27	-	CASSLSGQGPNYGYTF	TGTGCCAGCAGTCTCTCGGGACAGGGACCTAACTATGGCTACACCTTC
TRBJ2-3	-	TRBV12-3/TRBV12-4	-	CATEGGTDTQYF	TGTGCCACCGAGGGCGGCACAGATACGCAGTATTTT
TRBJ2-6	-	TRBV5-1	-	CASSLAPPSTQSGANVLTF	TGCGCCAGCAGCTTGGCCCCCCCTAGCACACAGTCCGGGGCCAACGTCCTGACTTTC
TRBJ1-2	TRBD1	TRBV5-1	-	CASSSDREDYGYTF	TGCGCCAGCAGCTCAGACAGGGAGGACTATGGCTACACCTTC
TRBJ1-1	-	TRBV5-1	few	CASSPGTFGDTEAFF	TGCGCCAGCAGCCCGGGGACATTTGGCGACACTGAAGCTTTCTTT
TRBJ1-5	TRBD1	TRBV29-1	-	CSVETGVQPQHF	TGCAGCGTTGAGACAGGGGTTCAGCCCCAGCATTTT
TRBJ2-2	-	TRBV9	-	CASSVGPSGLTGELFF	TGTGCCAGCAGCGTAGGTCCATCGGGTCTTACCGGGGAGCTGTTTTTT
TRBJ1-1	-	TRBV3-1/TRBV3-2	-	CASSQVVGNTEAFF	TGTGCCAGCAGCCAAGTTGTTGGCAACACTGAAGCTTTCTTT
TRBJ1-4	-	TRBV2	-	CASRQDSATNEKLFF	TGTGCCAGCAGACAAGACAGTGCAACTAATGAAAAACTGTTTTTT
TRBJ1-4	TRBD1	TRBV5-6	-	CASHSGGGSNEKLFF	TGTGCCAGCCATTCGGGAGGGGGCAGCAATGAAAAACTGTTTTTT